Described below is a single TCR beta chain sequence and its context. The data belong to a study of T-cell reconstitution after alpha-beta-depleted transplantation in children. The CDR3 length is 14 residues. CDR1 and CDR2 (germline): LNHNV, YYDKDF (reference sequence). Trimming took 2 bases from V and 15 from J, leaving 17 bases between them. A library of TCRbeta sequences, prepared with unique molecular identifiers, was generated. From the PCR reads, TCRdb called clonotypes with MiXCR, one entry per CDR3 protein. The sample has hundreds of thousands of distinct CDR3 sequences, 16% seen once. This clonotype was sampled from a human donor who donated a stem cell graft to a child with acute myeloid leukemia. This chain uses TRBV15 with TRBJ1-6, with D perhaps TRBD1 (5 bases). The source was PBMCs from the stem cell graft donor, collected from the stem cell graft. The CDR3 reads CATSRNSGTGDLHF. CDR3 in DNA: TGTGCCACCAGCAGAAACTCCGGGACGGGCGACCTCCACTTT.